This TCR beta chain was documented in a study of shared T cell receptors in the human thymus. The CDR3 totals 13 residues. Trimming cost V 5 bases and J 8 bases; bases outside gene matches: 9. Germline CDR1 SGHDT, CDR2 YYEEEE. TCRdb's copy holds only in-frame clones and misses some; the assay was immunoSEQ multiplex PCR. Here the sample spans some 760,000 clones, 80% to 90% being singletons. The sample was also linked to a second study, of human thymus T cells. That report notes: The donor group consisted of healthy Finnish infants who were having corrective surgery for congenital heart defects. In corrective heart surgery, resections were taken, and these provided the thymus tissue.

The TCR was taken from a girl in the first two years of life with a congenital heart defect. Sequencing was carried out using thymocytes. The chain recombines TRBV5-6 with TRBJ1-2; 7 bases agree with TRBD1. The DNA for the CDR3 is TGTGCCAGCAGACATGACAGGGCTTTGGGCTACACCTTC. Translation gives CASRHDRALGYTF.